The TCR beta chain under discussion was sequenced for a study of T cells in Graves' hyperthyroidism and ophthalmopathy. TCR beta CDR3 sequences were amplified from RNA transcripts. A first-round RT-PCR of the TCR CDR3 used the HTBI primer set. TCRdb used MiXCR to reprocess the multiplex PCR reads, holding one entry per CDR3 protein. The sample comprises a few hundred thousand distinct CDR3 sequences, 13% to 15% of which are singletons, and approximately 12% rests with the top ten. Per the germline V gene, CDR1 is MNHEY and CDR2 is SVGAGI. CDR3 length: 14 residues. Trimming pared 4 bases from V and 1 base from J, leaving 8 bases between. This clonotype came up a few times.

This sequence joins TRBV6-5 and TRBJ2-1, with D possibly TRBD1 on 5 matching bases. What was sequenced was blood. This TCR derives from a woman between 40 and 55 years old with Graves' hyperthyroidism that later progressed to Graves' ophthalmopathy. CDR3 sequence reads: CASSSQGSYNEQFF. DNA of the CDR3: TGTGCCAGCAGTTCGCAGGGATCCTACAATGAGCAGTTCTTC.